The following is a T cell receptor (beta chain) sequence with its context. Its antigen remains unidentified. At one boundary the junction diverges from the germline segment, which might be a read error. The CDR3 is 14 residues long. CDR1 and CDR2 (germline): SSHAT, FNYEAQ (reference sequence). The data belong to a study of T cells in Graves' hyperthyroidism and ophthalmopathy. It was uncontrolled infection, other autoimmune disease, pregnancy or lactation that excluded patients. Study conclusions and caveats: It was a median around 6 months before onset that the model predicted ophthalmopathy.

TCR beta CDR3 regions were amplified from RNA transcripts. The HTBI set primed first-round TCR CDR3 RT-PCR. TCRdb called the multiplex PCR reads again in MiXCR, with one record for every CDR3 protein. The sample consists of 530,000 or so distinct CDR3 sequences, more than 45% of them appearing once. The sequence came from a woman aged 18-29 years with Graves' hyperthyroidism. The sequenced material came from peripheral blood or thyroid tissue (not recorded which). The chain carries TRBV7-7 and TRBJ2-5; tentatively, D is TRBD2 (5 bases). Matching the DNA end better, TRBJ2-1 makes the J call doubtful. CDR3 protein: CASSLASGLNEQFF. The CDR3 nucleotides are TGTGCTAGCAGCTTAGCCAGCGGACTCAATGAGCAGTTCTTC.